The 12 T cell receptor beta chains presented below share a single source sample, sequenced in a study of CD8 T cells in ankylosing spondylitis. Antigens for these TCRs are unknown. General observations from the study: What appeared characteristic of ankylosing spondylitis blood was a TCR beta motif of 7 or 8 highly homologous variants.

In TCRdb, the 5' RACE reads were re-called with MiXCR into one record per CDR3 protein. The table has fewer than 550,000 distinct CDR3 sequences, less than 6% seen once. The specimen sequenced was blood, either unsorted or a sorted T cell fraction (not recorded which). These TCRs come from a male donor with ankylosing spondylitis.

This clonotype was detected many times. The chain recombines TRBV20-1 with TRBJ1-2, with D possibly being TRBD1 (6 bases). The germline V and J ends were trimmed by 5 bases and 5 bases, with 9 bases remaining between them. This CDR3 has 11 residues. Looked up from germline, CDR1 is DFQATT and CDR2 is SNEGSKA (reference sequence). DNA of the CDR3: TGCAGTGCTGGGGGCCCTTATGGCTACACCTTC. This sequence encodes CSAGGPYGYTF.

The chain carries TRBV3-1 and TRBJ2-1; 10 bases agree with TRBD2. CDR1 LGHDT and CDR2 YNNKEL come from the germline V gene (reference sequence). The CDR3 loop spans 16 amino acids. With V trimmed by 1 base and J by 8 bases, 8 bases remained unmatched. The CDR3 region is CASSQGVAGGLDEQFF. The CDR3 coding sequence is TGTGCCAGCAGCCAAGGTGTAGCGGGGGGCCTGGATGAGCAGTTCTTC.

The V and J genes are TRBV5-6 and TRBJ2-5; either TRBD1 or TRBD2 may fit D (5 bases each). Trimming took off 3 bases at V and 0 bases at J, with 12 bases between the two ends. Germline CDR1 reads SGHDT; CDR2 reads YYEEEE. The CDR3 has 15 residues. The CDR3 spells CASSSWDLYQETQYF. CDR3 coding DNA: TGTGCCAGCAGCTCCTGGGACCTGTACCAAGAGACCCAGTACTTC.

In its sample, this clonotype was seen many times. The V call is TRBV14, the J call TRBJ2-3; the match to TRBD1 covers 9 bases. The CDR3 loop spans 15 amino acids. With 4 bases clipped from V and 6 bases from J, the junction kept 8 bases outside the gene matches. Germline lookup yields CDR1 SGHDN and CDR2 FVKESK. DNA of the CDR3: TGTGCCAGCAGCCTTCGGACAGGGGTAGGGGATACGCAGTATTTT. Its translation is CASSLRTGVGDTQYF.

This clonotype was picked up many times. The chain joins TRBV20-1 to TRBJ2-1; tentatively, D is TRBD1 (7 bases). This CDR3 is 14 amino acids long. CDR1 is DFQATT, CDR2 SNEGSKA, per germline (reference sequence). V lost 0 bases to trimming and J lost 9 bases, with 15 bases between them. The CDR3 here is CSARDPRGVIEQFF. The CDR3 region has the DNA TGCAGTGCTAGAGATCCCAGGGGGGTAATTGAGCAGTTCTTC.

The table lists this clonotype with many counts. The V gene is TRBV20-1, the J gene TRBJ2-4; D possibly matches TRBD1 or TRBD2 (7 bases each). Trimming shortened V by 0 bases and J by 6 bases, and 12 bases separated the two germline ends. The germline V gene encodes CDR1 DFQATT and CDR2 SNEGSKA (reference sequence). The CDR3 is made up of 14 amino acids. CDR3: CSAREGGTANIQYF. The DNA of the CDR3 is TGCAGTGCTAGAGAGGGAGGGACAGCAAACATTCAGTACTTC.

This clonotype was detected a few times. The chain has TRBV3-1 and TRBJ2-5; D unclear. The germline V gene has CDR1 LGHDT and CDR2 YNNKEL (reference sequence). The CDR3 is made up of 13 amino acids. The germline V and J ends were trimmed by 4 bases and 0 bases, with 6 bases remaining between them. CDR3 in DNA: TGTGCCAGCAGCCTCATACACCAAGAGACCCAGTACTTC. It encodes CASSLIHQETQYF.

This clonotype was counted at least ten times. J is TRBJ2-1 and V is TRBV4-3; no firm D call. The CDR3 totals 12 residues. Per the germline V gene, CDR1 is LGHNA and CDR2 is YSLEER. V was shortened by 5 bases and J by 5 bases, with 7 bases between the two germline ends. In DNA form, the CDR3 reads TGCGCCAGCAGCGATCTTCACAATGAGCAGTTCTTC. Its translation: CASSDLHNEQFF.

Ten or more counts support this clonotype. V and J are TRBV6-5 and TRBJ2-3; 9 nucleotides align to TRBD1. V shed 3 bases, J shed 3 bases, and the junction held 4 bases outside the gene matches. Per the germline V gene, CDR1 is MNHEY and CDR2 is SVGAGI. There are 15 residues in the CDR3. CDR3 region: CASSYGTGWTDTQYF. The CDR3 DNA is TGTGCCAGCAGTTATGGGACAGGGTGGACAGATACGCAGTATTTT.

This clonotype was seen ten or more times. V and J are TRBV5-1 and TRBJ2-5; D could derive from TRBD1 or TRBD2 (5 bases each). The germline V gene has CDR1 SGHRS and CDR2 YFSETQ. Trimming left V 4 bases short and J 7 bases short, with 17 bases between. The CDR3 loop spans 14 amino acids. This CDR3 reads CASSQGTPRRTQYF. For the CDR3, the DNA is TGCGCCAGCAGCCAAGGGACCCCCAGGAGGACCCAGTACTTC.

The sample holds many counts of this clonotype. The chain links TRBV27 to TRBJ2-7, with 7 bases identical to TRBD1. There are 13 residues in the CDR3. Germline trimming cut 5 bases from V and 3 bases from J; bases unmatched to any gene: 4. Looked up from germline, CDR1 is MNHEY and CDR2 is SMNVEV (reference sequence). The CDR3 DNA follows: TGTGCCAGCAGTAAACGGGACAGCTACGAGCAGTACTTC. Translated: CASSKRDSYEQYF.

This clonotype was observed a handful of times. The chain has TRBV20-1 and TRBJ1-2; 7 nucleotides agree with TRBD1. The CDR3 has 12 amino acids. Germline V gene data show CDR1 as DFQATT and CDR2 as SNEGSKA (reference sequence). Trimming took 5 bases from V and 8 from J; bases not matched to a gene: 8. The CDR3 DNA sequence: TGCAGTGCTGCGACAGGGTTGCGAGGCTACACCTTC. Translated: CSAATGLRGYTF.